The clone carrying this T cell receptor (beta chain) was counted many times. Its antigen is not known. TCRdb re-derived calls from the 5' RACE reads in MiXCR, one entry per CDR3 protein. The data hold about 66,000 distinct CDR3 sequences, with around 5.2% observed a single time. The data belong to a study of neurological immune-mediated disorders. V lost 2 bases to trimming and J lost 2 bases; unmatched junction nucleotides: 3. The length of the CDR3 is 15 residues. Germline V gives CDR1 SGHKS, CDR2 YYEKEE (reference sequence). Overall study results and limits: HTLV-1-associated myelopathy had the most TCR clonal expansion, whereas multiple sclerosis had the least (lower than in healthy controls). TCR-beta repertoires seemed private in all groups, with no expanded CDR3 amino acid sequences shared.

The sequencing input was PBMCs. This clonotype originated in a young woman with multiple sclerosis. The chain has TRBV5-5 and TRBJ2-3; the match to TRBD1 covers 9 bases. The CDR3 here is CASSLWTGDTDTQYF. DNA for the CDR3: TGTGCCAGCAGCTTATGGACAGGGGACACAGATACGCAGTATTTT.